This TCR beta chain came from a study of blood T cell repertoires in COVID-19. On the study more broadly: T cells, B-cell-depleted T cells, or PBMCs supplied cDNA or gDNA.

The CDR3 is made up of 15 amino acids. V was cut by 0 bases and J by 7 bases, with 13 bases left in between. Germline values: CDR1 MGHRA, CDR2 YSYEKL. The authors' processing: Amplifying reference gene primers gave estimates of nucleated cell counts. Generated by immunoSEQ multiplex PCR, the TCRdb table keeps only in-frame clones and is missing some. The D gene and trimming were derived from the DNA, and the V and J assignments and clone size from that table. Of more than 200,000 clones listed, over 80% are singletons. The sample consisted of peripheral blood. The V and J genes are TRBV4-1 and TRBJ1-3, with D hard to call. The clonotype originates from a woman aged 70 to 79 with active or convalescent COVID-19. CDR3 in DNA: TGCGCCAGCAGCCAAGAGGGCTCCACGCCCAACACCATATATTTT. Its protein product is CASSQEGSTPNTIYF.